This is a list of T cell receptor beta chains from one sample in a study of shared clonotypes between healthy human individuals. TCRdb's table, derived via immunoSEQ multiplex PCR, lists solely in-frame clones and lacks some. The repertoire includes about 2 million clones, approximately 94% of them detected once, and around 1.2% sits in the top ten. The source material was naive CD8+ T cells sorted from blood. These receptors were obtained from a man aged 18 to 30 in good health. CDR3s include the opening cysteine and the closing phenylalanine or tryptophan. The D gene is left open where the match is weak. Rows may omit the clone size; those that give it use once, few, many or a size class.

clone_size d_call j_call v_call cdr3_aa cdr3_nt
NA NA TRBJ2-7 TRBV9 CASSVVGDSSYEQYF TGTGCCAGCAGCGTAGTTGGAGATAGCTCCTACGAGCAGTACTTC
NA TRBD1 TRBJ1-1 TRBV5-5 CASSPPRDRGSYTEAFF TGTGCCAGCAGCCCTCCCCGGGACAGGGGATCGTACACTGAAGCTTTCTTT
few NA TRBJ2-3 TRBV2 CASSDRTDTQYF TGTGCCAGCAGTGACCGCACAGATACGCAGTATTTT
NA TRBD1 TRBJ2-7 TRBV7-9 CASSFGTGGYEQYF TGTGCCAGCAGCTTCGGGACAGGGGGTTACGAGCAGTACTTC
NA TRBD2 TRBJ2-2 TRBV29-1 CSVEYGGEGTHTGELFF TGCAGCGTTGAATATGGAGGGGAGGGGACCCACACCGGGGAGCTGTTTTTT
NA NA TRBJ1-1 TRBV5-1 CASSFPVGEQGPYTEAFF TGCGCCAGCAGCTTCCCCGTCGGGGAGCAGGGCCCTTACACTGAAGCTTTCTTT
NA TRBD2 TRBJ2-1 TRBV5-6 CASNLAGGDYNEQFF TGTGCCAGCAACTTAGCGGGGGGGGACTACAATGAGCAGTTCTTC
NA TRBD2 TRBJ2-7 TRBV5-6 CASTLTASGRFYEQYF TGTGCCAGCACCCTAACCGCTAGCGGGAGGTTTTACGAGCAGTACTTC
NA NA TRBJ2-2 TRBV5-4 CASSPETGLGTGELFF TGTGCCAGCAGCCCCGAAACTGGGCTGGGCACCGGGGAGCTGTTTTTT
NA TRBD1 TRBJ1-5 TRBV27 CASSPSIRGVNQPQHF TGTGCCAGCAGTCCCTCGATCAGGGGGGTCAATCAGCCCCAGCATTTT
NA TRBD1 TRBJ2-7 TRBV6-5 CASSYGTGFSYEQYF TGTGCCAGCAGTTACGGGACAGGGTTCTCCTACGAGCAGTACTTC
NA TRBD1 TRBJ2-1 TRBV7-9 CASSRDSNEQFF TGTGCCAGCAGTCGGGACAGCAATGAGCAGTTCTTC
NA NA TRBJ2-7 TRBV7-7 CASSLGPTGEQYF TGTGCTAGCAGCTTAGGCCCGACGGGAGAGCAGTACTTC
NA TRBD2 TRBJ2-3 TRBV30 CATQLGGGTDTQYF TGTGCGACCCAGTTGGGGGGGGGCACAGATACGCAGTATTTT
NA NA TRBJ2-7 TRBV7-8 CASSARTAGLSYEQYF TGTGCCAGCAGCGCCAGGACGGCGGGTTTGTCCTACGAGCAGTACTTC
NA NA TRBJ2-7 TRBV4-1 CASSQVVRDIAPYEQYF TGCGCCAGCAGCCAAGTAGTACGGGACATAGCTCCTTACGAGCAGTACTTC
NA TRBD2 TRBJ2-5 TRBV30 CAWSRDSWLAGGETQYF TGTGCCTGGAGTAGGGATTCCTGGCTAGCGGGGGGAGAGACCCAGTACTTC
NA NA TRBJ2-5 TRBV10-1 CASSDGLKETQYF TGCGCCAGCAGTGATGGTCTTAAAGAGACCCAGTACTTC
NA NA TRBJ2-1 TRBV5-1 CASSLAVRGRDEQFF TGCGCCAGCAGCTTGGCTGTCAGGGGGAGGGATGAGCAGTTCTTC
NA TRBD2 TRBJ2-1 TRBV7-6 CASSLGTSVNEQFF TGTGCCAGCAGCCTGGGAACTAGCGTAAATGAGCAGTTCTTC
NA NA TRBJ2-2 TRBV5-6 CASSLVSPTNTGELFF TGTGCCAGCAGCTTGGTGTCGCCTACGAACACCGGGGAGCTGTTTTTT
NA NA TRBJ2-7 TRBV6-6 CASSFGAEQYF TGTGCCAGCAGTTTTGGGGCCGAGCAGTACTTC
NA TRBD1 TRBJ1-1 TRBV13 CASSALQGARGTEAFF TGTGCCAGCAGCGCTTTACAGGGGGCGAGGGGCACTGAAGCTTTCTTT
NA NA TRBJ2-7 TRBV7-9 CASSGAGRNYEQYF TGTGCCAGCAGCGGAGCAGGGAGGAACTACGAGCAGTACTTC
NA NA TRBJ2-7 TRBV9 CASSVGGFRSYEQYF TGTGCCAGCAGCGTAGGAGGGTTCCGCTCCTACGAGCAGTACTTC
NA NA TRBJ2-2 TRBV29-1 CSGAATNTGELFF TGCAGCGGGGCCGCAACGAACACCGGGGAGCTGTTTTTT
NA TRBD1 TRBJ1-1 TRBV7-9 CASSFSRDRGENTEAFF TGTGCCAGCAGCTTTTCCCGGGACAGGGGCGAGAACACTGAAGCTTTCTTT
NA NA TRBJ1-1 TRBV28 CASSLGGPTEAFF TGTGCCAGCAGTTTGGGCGGACCCACTGAAGCTTTCTTT
NA TRBD1 TRBJ2-7 TRBV6-6 CASNHGTGSFYEQYF TGTGCCAGCAACCACGGGACAGGGAGCTTCTACGAGCAGTACTTC
NA NA TRBJ1-1 TRBV10-3 CAISEGENTEAFF TGTGCCATCAGTGAGGGAGAGAACACTGAAGCTTTCTTT
once NA TRBJ2-7 TRBV6-1 CASSDWMSSYEQYF TGTGCCAGCAGTGACTGGATGAGCTCCTACGAGCAGTACTTC
NA TRBD2 TRBJ2-2 TRBV5-1 CASSLRSPGLATGELFF TGCGCCAGCAGCTTGCGAAGTCCGGGACTAGCGACCGGGGAGCTGTTTTTT
NA NA TRBJ1-6 TRBV9 CASSVDPESSYNSPLHF TGTGCCAGCAGCGTAGACCCGGAAAGCTCCTATAATTCACCCCTCCACTTT
NA TRBD1 TRBJ1-1 TRBV5-6 CASSTGDTEAFF TGTGCCAGCAGTACAGGGGACACTGAAGCTTTCTTT
NA NA TRBJ1-4 TRBV13 CASSPEGLATNEKLFF TGTGCCAGCAGCCCTGAGGGATTGGCAACTAATGAAAAACTGTTTTTT
once NA TRBJ1-1 TRBV29-1 CSLTVGGTEAFF TGCAGCCTCACGGTTGGGGGCACTGAAGCTTTCTTT
NA NA TRBJ2-5 TRBV6-5 CASSYEGTVGETQYF TGTGCCAGCAGTTATGAGGGCACAGTGGGTGAGACCCAGTACTTC
NA NA TRBJ2-2 TRBV7-8 CASSLLGGGELFF TGTGCCAGCAGCCTACTAGGTGGGGGGGAGCTGTTTTTT
NA NA TRBJ2-5 TRBV30 CAWSDGPRGWETQYF TGTGCCTGGTCAGATGGCCCCCGGGGCTGGGAGACCCAGTACTTC
NA NA TRBJ2-1 TRBV10-2 CASSDPGGSYNEQFF TGCGCCAGCAGTGATCCTGGGGGCTCCTACAATGAGCAGTTCTTC
NA TRBD1 TRBJ1-1 TRBV6-5 CASIGQGNTEAFF TGTGCCAGTATAGGACAGGGGAACACTGAAGCTTTCTTT
NA NA TRBJ1-1 TRBV29-1 CSVEEGGGTEAFF TGCAGCGTTGAAGAGGGAGGGGGCACTGAAGCTTTCTTT
NA TRBD1 TRBJ2-7 TRBV15 CATSMVSLTGGYEQYF TGTGCCACCAGCATGGTTTCCTTAACAGGGGGCTACGAGCAGTACTTC
NA TRBD2 TRBJ2-1 TRBV7-9 CASIPPGLNNEQFF TGTGCCAGCATCCCACCGGGACTAAACAATGAGCAGTTCTTC
NA NA TRBJ1-4 TRBV4-1 CASSQDGGGGIDEKLFF TGCGCCAGCAGCCAAGATGGCGGCGGAGGGATCGACGAAAAACTGTTTTTT
once TRBD2 TRBJ2-2 TRBV5-6 CASSLRPGLAGRNGELFF TGTGCCAGCAGCTTGAGACCGGGACTAGCGGGGCGGAACGGGGAGCTGTTTTTT
NA TRBD2 TRBJ2-5 TRBV7-9 CASSLPGLAVQETQYF TGTGCCAGCAGCTTACCGGGACTAGCGGTCCAAGAGACCCAGTACTTC